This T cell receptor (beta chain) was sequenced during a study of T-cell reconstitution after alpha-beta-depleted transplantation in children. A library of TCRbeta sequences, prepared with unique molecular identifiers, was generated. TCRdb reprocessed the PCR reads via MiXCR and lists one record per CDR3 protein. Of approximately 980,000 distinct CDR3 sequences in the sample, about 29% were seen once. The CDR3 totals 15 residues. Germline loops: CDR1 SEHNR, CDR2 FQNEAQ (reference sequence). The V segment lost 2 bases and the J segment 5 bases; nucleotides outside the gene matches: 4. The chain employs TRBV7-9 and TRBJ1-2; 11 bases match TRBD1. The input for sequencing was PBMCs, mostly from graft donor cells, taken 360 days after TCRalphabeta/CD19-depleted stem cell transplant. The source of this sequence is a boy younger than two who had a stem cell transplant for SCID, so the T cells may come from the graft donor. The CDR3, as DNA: TGTGCCAGCAGCTTAAGGGACAGGGGGATTTATGGCTACACCTTC. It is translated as CASSLRDRGIYGYTF.